The 2 T cell receptor beta chains listed next were all sequenced from one sample in a study of post-analysis software for immune sequencing data. Study-level findings and limits: There were a few TRBV segments more frequent in patients than controls, and TRBV5-6, TRBV5-1 and TRBV20-1 were among them.

No antigen has been identified for these receptors. The authors incorporated unique molecular identifiers into the TCR beta cDNA libraries. TCRdb reprocessed the PCR reads with MiXCR, giving one entry per CDR3 protein. The top ten hold approximately 5.4% of the sample, which has about 570,000 distinct CDR3 sequences, less than 40% seen once. The specimen was blood. The receptor set was obtained from a girl aged 2 to 17 with multiple sclerosis.

This clonotype was seen only a few times. V usage is TRBV10-3 and J usage is TRBJ2-1; either TRBD1 or TRBD2 may fit D (5 bases each). The germline CDR1 and CDR2 sequences are ENHRY and SYGVKD. The CDR3 contains 13 residues. V was trimmed by 6 bases and J by 8 bases, leaving 14 bases between them. The CDR3 here is CAIRGDAKDEQFF. CDR3 coding DNA: TGTGCCATCAGGGGGGACGCGAAGGATGAGCAGTTCTTC.

This clonotype was counted between two and nine times. V gene TRBV12-3 or TRBV12-4 combines with J gene TRBJ2-5; D might be TRBD1 or TRBD2, each matching 5 bases. This CDR3 is built from 15 residues. With 2 bases removed from V and 7 bases from J, the gap between germline ends came to 17 bases. The CDR3 bases are TGTGCCAGCAGTTTACAAGAGGGGACCCGGGGGACCCAGTACTTC. It specifies CASSLQEGTRGTQYF.